This TCR beta chain was sequenced for a study of blood T cells in healthy people across ages. CDR1 SGHDT and CDR2 YYEEEE come from the germline V gene. V dropped 1 base and J dropped 5 bases, with 10 bases sitting between them. The CDR3 has 14 residues. Next came a second PCR, run for roughly 6 to 11 cycles, which used a sample-barcoded 5' primer along with a J-beta primer mix. TCRdb called the 5' RACE reads again in MiXCR, with one record for every CDR3 protein. The data hold around 1,900,000 distinct CDR3 sequences, with approximately 39% observed a single time. The study, taken as a whole, reports: While age rose, TCR beta diversity per million T cells dropped in a roughly linear way. Both higher diversity and more naive CD4+ cells marked long-lived donors when set against aged donors.

Every sample yielded at least 6 million isolated PBMCs. This clonotype was detected only a few times. The antigen remains undetermined. Source material: blood. The chain recombines TRBV5-6 with TRBJ2-4; D gene unclear. The clonotype originates from a human donor in good health. This CDR3 reads CASSLTHGENIQYF. The CDR3 nucleotides read TGTGCCAGCAGCTTGACCCATGGGGAAAACATTCAGTACTTC.